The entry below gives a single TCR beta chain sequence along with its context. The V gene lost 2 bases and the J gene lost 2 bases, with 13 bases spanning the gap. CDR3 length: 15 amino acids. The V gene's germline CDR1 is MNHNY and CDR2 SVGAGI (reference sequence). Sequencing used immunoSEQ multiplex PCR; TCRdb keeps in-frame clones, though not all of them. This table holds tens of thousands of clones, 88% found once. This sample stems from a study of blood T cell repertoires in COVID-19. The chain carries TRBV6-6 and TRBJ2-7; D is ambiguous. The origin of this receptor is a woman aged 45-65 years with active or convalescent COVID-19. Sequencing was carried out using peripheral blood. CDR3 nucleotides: TGTGCCAGCAGTTACGGGCCCCGGAAGACCTACGAGCAGTACTTC. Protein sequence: CASSYGPRKTYEQYF.